This TCR beta chain was documented in a study of response to subunit inactivated influenza vaccine. General study results and limits: New T cells are recruited in small numbers by each seasonal influenza vaccination, according to the authors' suggestion.

TCRdb re-called the RT-PCR reads through MiXCR, storing one row per CDR3 protein. In the table there are hundreds of thousands of distinct CDR3 sequences, 25% of which are singletons. Germline V lookup: CDR1 SGHRS, CDR2 YFSETQ. Trimming removed 5 bases from V and 2 bases from J; junction bases left unmatched: 7. The CDR3 consists of 15 residues. This clonotype was observed a handful of times. Its antigen is not identified. The rearrangement joins TRBV5-1 to TRBJ2-3, with 8 bases that match TRBD2. The material sequenced was CD4+ T cells sorted from PBMCs, taken 5 days after vaccination. The receptor comes from a man between 45 and 60 years old who received an inactivated influenza vaccine. This CDR3 reads CASREGLELTDTQYF. The CDR3 DNA is TGCGCCAGCAGAGAGGGACTAGAACTCACAGATACGCAGTATTTT. The full variable domain, with the rest looked up from reference TRBV5-1 and TRBJ2-3, is KAGVTQTPRYLIKTRGQQVTLSCSPISGHRSVSWYQQTPGQGLQFLFEYFSETQRNKGNFPGRFSGRQFSNSRSEMNVSTLELGDSALYLCASREGLELTDTQYFGPGTRLTVL.